This record concerns one TCR beta chain sequence. This sample is drawn from a study of T cell changes during pregnancy in multiple sclerosis. Only in-frame clones appear in the TCRdb table, and some are missing; sequencing was by immunoSEQ multiplex PCR. The sample lists about 38,000 clones; 80% to 95% were seen once. Deletions cut 4 bases from V and 2 bases from J, with 9 bases between. Germline assignment: CDR1 SEHNR and CDR2 FQNEAQ (reference sequence). This CDR3 has 13 amino acids. The chain employs TRBV7-9 and TRBJ2-7, with a possible D match to TRBD1 (5 bases). This clonotype was obtained from a female donor with multiple sclerosis, enrolled in a pregnancy study. The sequenced sample was CD8+ T cells from peripheral blood mononuclear cells, obtained after pregnancy. CDR3: CASSSDRPYEQYF. The CDR3 DNA is TGTGCCAGCAGCTCCGACAGACCCTACGAGCAGTACTTC.